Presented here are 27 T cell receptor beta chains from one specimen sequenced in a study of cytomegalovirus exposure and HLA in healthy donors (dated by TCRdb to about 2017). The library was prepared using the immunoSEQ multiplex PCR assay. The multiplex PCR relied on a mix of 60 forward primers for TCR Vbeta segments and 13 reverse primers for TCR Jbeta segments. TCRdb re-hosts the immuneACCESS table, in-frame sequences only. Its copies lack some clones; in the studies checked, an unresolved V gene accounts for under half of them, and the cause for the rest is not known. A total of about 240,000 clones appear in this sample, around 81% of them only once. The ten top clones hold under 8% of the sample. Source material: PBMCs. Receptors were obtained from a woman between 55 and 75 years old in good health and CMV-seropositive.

The DNA of the CDR3 is TGTGCCAGCAGTGACCGGGACAGGGAGGGGATTCAGTACTTC. Encoded protein: CASSDRDREGIQYF. The rearrangement links TRBV6-1 to TRBJ2-4; 9 bases agree with TRBD1. The CDR3 is 14 residues long. V trimming: 3 bases; J trimming: 10 bases; junction bases outside the gene matches: 7. Germline V gives CDR1 MNHNS, CDR2 SASEGT.

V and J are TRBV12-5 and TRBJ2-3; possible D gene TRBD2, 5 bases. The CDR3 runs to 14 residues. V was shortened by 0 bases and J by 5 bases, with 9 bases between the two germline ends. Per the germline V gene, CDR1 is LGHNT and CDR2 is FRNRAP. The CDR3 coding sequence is TGTGCTAGTGGTTTGGTGGGAGTGGGAGATACGCAGTATTTT. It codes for CASGLVGVGDTQYF.

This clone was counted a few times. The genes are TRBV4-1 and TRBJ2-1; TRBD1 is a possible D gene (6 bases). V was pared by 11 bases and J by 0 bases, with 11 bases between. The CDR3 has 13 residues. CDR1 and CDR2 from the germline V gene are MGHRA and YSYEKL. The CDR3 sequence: CAVGTSSYNEQFF. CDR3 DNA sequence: TGCGCCGTTGGGACATCCTCCTACAATGAGCAGTTCTTC.

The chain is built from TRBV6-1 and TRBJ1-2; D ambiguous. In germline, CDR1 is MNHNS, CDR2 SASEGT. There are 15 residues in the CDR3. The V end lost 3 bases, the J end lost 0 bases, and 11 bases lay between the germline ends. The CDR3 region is CASSETTSPNYGYTF. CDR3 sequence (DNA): TGTGCCAGCAGTGAGACAACCTCCCCTAACTATGGCTACACCTTC.

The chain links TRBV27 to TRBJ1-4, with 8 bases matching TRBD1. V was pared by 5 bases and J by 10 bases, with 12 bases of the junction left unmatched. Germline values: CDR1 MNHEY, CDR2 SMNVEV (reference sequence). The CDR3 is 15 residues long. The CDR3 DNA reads TGTGCCAGCAGTCCCTTACAGGGGGAAGTAGGAAAACTGTTTTTT. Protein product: CASSPLQGEVGKLFF.

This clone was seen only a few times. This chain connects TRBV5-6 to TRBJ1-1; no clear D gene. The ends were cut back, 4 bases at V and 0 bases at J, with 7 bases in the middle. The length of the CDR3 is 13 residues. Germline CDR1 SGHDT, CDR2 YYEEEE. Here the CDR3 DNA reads TGTGCCAGCAGCGTCACAGTGAACACTGAAGCTTTCTTT. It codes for CASSVTVNTEAFF.

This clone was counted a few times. CDR3 DNA: TGCGCCAGCAGCGTTCAGGGCGGATCTAACTATGGCTACACCTTC. Amino acids: CASSVQGGSNYGYTF. The chain uses TRBV5-1 and TRBJ1-2; D might be TRBD1 (5 bases). The germline gives CDR1 SGHRS, CDR2 YFSETQ. V dropped 4 bases and J dropped 0 bases, with 13 bases sitting between them. The CDR3 consists of 15 residues.

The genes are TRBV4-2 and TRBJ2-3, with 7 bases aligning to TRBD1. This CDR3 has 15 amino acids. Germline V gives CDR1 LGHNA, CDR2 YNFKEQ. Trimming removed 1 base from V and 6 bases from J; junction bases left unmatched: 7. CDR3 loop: CASSQGGQTRDTQYF. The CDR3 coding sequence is TGTGCCAGCAGCCAAGGGGGACAGACCAGGGATACGCAGTATTTT.

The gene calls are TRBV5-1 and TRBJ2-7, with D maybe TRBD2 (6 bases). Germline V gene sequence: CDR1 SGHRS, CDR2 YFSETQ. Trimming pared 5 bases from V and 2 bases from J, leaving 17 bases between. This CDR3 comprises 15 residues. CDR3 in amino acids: CASRPDPTGAYEQYF. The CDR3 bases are TGCGCCAGCAGGCCTGACCCTACGGGGGCCTACGAGCAGTACTTC.

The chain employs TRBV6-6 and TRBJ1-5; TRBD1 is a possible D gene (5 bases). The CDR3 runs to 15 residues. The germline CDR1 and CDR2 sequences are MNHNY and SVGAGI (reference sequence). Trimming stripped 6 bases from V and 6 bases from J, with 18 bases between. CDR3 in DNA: TGTGCCAGCAGCCCATCAGGGAACGCTGGTCAGCCCCAGCATTTT. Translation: CASSPSGNAGQPQHF.

CDR3 nucleotides: TGTGCCGGCGAACAGGGAGTGGAGACTTTCTTT. Its protein product is CAGEQGVETFF. The V call is TRBV7-9, the J call TRBJ1-1, with D maybe TRBD1 (6 bases). This CDR3 spans 11 amino acids. Germline loops: CDR1 SEHNR, CDR2 FQNEAQ (reference sequence). V lost 11 bases and J lost 12, with 19 bases in between.

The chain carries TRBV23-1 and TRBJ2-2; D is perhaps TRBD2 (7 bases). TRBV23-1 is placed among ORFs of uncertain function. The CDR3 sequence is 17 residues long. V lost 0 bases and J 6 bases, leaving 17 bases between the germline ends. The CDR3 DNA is TGCGCCAGCAGTCAATCGTTTGGGAGGGGGGAGGCCGGGGAGCTGTTTTTT. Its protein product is CASSQSFGRGEAGELFF.

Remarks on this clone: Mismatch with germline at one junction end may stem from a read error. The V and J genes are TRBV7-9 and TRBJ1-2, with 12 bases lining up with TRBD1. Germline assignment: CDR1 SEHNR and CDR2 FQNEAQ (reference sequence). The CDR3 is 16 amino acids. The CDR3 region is CSSSPGQGAANYGYTF. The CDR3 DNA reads TGTTCCAGCAGCCCGGGACAGGGGGCGGCTAACTATGGCTACACCTTC.

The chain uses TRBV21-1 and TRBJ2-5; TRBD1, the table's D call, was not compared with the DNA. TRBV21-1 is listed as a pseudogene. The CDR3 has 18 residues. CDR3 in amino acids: CASSLRLDRGRVEETQYF. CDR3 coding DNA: TGTGCCAGCAGCCTCAGATTGGACAGGGGGCGCGTAGAAGAGACCCAGTACTTC.

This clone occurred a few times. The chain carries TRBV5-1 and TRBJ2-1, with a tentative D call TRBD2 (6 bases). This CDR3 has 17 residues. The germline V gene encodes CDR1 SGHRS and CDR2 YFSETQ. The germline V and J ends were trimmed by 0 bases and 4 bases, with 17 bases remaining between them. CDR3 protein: CASSLGPGTFTYNEQFF. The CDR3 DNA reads TGCGCCAGCAGCTTGGGCCCCGGGACTTTCACTTACAATGAGCAGTTCTTC. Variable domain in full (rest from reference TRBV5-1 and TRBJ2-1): KAGVTQTPRYLIKTRGQQVTLSCSPISGHRSVSWYQQTPGQGLQFLFEYFSETQRNKGNFPGRFSGRQFSNSRSEMNVSTLELGDSALYLCASSLGPGTFTYNEQFFGPGTRLTVL.

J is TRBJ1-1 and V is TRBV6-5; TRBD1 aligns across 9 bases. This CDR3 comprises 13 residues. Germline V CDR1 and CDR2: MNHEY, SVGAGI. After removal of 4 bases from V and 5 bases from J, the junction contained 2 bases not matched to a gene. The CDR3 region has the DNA TGTGCCAGCAGTTTGACAGGGGGTACTGAAGCTTTCTTT. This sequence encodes CASSLTGGTEAFF.

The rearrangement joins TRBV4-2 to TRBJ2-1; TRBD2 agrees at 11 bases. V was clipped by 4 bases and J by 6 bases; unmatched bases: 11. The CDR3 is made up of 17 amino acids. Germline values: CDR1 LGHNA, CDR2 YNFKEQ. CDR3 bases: TGTGCCAGCAGCCCAAGCGTGACTAGCGGGACGATCAATGAGCAGTTCTTC. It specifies CASSPSVTSGTINEQFF.

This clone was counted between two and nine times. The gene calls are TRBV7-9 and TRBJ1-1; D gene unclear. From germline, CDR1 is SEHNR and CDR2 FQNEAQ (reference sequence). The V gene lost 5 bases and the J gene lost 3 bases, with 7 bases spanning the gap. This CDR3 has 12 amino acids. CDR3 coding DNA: TGTGCCAGCAGCCCAGTGCACACTGAAGCTTTCTTT. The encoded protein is CASSPVHTEAFF.

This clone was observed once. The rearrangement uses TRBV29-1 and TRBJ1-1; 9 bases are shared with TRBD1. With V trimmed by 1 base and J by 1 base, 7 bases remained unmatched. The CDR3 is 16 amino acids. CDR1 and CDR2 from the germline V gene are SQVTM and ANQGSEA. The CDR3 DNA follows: TGCAGCGTTGAAGGGGACAGGGTATCTGGGAACACTGAAGCTTTCTTT. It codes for CSVEGDRVSGNTEAFF.

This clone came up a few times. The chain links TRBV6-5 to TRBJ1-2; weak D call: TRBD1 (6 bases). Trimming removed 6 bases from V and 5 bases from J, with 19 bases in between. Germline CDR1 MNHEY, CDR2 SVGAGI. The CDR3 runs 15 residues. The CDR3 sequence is CASSPYGEGVYGYTF. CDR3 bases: TGTGCCAGCAGCCCCTACGGGGAGGGGGTTTATGGCTACACCTTC.

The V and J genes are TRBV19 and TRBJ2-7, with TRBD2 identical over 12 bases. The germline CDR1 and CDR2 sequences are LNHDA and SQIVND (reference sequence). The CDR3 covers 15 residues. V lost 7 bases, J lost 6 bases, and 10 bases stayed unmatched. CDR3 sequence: CASKIKLAGGFEQYF. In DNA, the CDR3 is TGTGCCAGTAAGATTAAACTAGCGGGAGGATTCGAGCAGTACTTC.

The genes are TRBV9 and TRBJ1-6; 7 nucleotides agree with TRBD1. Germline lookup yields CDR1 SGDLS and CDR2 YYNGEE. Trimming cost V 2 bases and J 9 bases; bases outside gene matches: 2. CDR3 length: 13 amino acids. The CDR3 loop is CASSVDRASPLHF. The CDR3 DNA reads TGTGCCAGCAGCGTTGACAGGGCTTCACCCCTCCACTTT.

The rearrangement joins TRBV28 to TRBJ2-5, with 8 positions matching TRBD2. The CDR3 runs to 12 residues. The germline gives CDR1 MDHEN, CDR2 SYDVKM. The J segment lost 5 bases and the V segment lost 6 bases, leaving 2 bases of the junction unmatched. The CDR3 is CASSPGGETQYF. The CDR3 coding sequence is TGTGCCAGCAGCCCGGGGGGGGAGACCCAGTACTTC. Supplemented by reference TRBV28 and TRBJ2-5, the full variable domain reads DVKVTQSSRYLVKRTGEKVFLECVQDMDHENMFWYRQDPGLGLRLIYFSYDVKMKEKGDIPEGYSVSREKKERFSLILESASTNQTSMYLCASSPGGETQYFGPGTRLLVL.

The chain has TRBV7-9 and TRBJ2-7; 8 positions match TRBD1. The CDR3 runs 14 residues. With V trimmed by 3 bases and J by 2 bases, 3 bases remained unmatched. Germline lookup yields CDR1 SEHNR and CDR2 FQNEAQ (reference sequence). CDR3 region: CASSLGQVTYEQYF. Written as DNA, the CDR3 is TGTGCCAGCAGCTTGGGACAGGTGACCTACGAGCAGTACTTC.

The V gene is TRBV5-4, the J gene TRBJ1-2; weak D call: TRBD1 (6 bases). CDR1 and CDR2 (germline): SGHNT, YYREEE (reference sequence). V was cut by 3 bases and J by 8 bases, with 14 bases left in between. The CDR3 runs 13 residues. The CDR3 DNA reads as TGTGCCAGCAGCTCAGCGCAGGGGCACGGCTACACCTTC. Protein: CASSSAQGHGYTF.

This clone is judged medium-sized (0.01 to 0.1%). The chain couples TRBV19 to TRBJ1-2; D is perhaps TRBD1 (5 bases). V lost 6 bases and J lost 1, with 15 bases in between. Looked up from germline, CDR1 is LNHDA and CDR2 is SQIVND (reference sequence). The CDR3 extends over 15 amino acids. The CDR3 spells CASSRKGRVNYGYTF. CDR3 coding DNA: TGTGCCAGTAGCCGGAAGGGGAGGGTTAACTATGGCTACACCTTC.

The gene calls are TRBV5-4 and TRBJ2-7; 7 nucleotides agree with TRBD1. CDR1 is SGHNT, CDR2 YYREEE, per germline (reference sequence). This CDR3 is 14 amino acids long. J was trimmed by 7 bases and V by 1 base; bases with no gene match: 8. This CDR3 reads CASSLQTGSGEQYF. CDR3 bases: TGTGCCAGCAGCTTGCAGACAGGGTCAGGAGAGCAGTACTTC.